The rows below give T cell receptor beta chains drawn from one sample of a study of radiotherapy plus CTLA-4 blockade in lung cancer. Profiling relied on immunoSEQ multiplex PCR, and the TCRdb table lists in-frame clones only, not all of them. The repertoire holds tens of thousands of clones, with around 69% as singletons. This sample comprised peripheral blood, obtained from a patient treated with radiotherapy plus ipilimumab. Every receptor here comes from a human donor with non-small cell lung cancer who had stable disease on radiotherapy plus ipilimumab. Both conserved end residues are part of each CDR3. Fields, in order: clone size, J gene, V gene, D gene, CDR3 DNA, CDR3 protein. The D gene is left open where the match is weak. Some rows mark clone size as missing; the rest say once, few, many or name a class of expanded clone.

few | TRBJ1-1 | TRBV28 | NA | TGTGCCAGCAGTTACAAAAAAGCGTGGGATCCTTTCACTGAAGCTTTCTTT | CASSYKKAWDPFTEAFF
once | TRBJ2-3 | TRBV18 | TRBD2 | TGTGCCAGCTCACCACCGGGGGGGAGGACAGATACGCAGTATTTT | CASSPPGGRTDTQYF
NA | TRBJ2-5 | TRBV4-1 | TRBD1 | TGCGCCAGCAGCCAAGAGAAGGACAGGGGACTGTGGGGCCAAGAGACCCAGTACTTC | CASSQEKDRGLWGQETQYF
NA | TRBJ2-6 | TRBV19 | NA | TGTGCCAGTAGTATATATCCCGGGGACTCTGGGGCCAACGTCCTGACTTTC | CASSIYPGDSGANVLTF
NA | TRBJ2-3 | TRBV18 | NA | TGTGCCAGCTCACCACCCTCCAGACTAGCAGATACGCAGTATTTT | CASSPPSRLADTQYF
few | TRBJ1-5 | TRBV7-9 | NA | TGTGCCAGCAGCTTAGCGATCGGGAGTACCAATCAGCCCCAGCATTTT | CASSLAIGSTNQPQHF
NA | TRBJ1-2 | TRBV29-1 | TRBD1 | TGCAGCGTTGAGATGGGGACAGGGGGCGGCTACACCTTC | CSVEMGTGGGYTF
NA | TRBJ2-2 | TRBV2 | NA | TGTGCCAGCAGTGTCTCAGGGAATGAGAACACCGGGGAGCTGTTTTTT | CASSVSGNENTGELFF
NA | TRBJ1-1 | TRBV19 | TRBD1 | TGTGCCAGTAGTACAGGACAGGGGGTGGTGACTGAAGCTTTCTTT | CASSTGQGVVTEAFF
NA | TRBJ2-1 | TRBV5-1 | TRBD2 | TGCGCCAGCAGCACAATACCGGGACTAGCGTCCTACAATGAGCAGTTCTTC | CASSTIPGLASYNEQFF